The TCR beta chain under discussion was sequenced for a study of blood T cell repertoires in COVID-19. Whole-study context: T cells, B-cell-depleted T cells, or PBMCs provided the cDNA or gDNA that served as material.

This clone has a single count. From germline, CDR1 is SGHTA and CDR2 FQGNSA. V dropped 5 bases and J dropped 2 bases, with 6 bases sitting between them. The CDR3 is 12 residues long. Source study methods: Reference gene primer amplification gave estimated nucleated cell counts. Data came from immunoSEQ multiplex PCR; TCRdb stores just in-frame clones and leaves some out. The D gene and trimming were derived from the DNA, and the V and J assignments and clone size from that table. The sample contains roughly 120,000 clones, more than 70% of which appear only once. The sample taken for sequencing was peripheral blood. This TCR derives from a woman in her 70s who had recovered from COVID-19. The genes are TRBV7-2 and TRBJ2-5, with D unresolved. The DNA for the CDR3 is TGTGCCAGCAGCCGGGTGCAAGAGACCCAGTACTTC. Amino acids: CASSRVQETQYF.